This T cell receptor beta chain stems from a study of T cells in Graves' hyperthyroidism and ophthalmopathy. Regions amplified from RNA transcripts were the TCR beta CDR3 regions. During a first-round RT-PCR of the TCR CDR3, the HTBI primer set was used. TCRdb recomputed calls from the multiplex PCR reads with MiXCR, one row per CDR3 protein. The sample includes approximately 210,000 distinct CDR3 sequences, about a sixth of them seen just once. The ends were cut back, 0 bases at V and 6 bases at J, with 10 bases in the middle. Germline loops: CDR1 SGHNT, CDR2 YYREEE (reference sequence). The CDR3 sequence is 13 residues long. The count of this clonotype is one.

The V call is TRBV5-4, the J call TRBJ2-7; D uncertain. The receptor comes from a man over 45 with Graves' hyperthyroidism. Sequenced sample: blood. In nucleotides, the CDR3 is TGTGCCAGCAGCTTGGGCGACTCCGCCGAGCAGTACTTC. Its protein product is CASSLGDSAEQYF.